The 24 T cell receptor beta chains listed next were all sequenced from one sample in a study of blood T cell repertoires in COVID-19. Clones were sequenced by immunoSEQ multiplex PCR, and TCRdb holds only the in-frame ones, with some missing. This sample has about 360,000 clones, with around 87% found just once. The material sequenced was PBMCs or T cells enriched from blood (not recorded which). The origin of the receptors is a man younger than 40 who had recovered from COVID-19.

The chain joins TRBV27 to TRBJ1-4, with TRBD1 identical over 7 bases. The V segment lost 5 bases and the J segment 5 bases; nucleotides outside the gene matches: 11. The CDR3 length is 16 residues. Germline assignment: CDR1 MNHEY and CDR2 SMNVEV (reference sequence). The CDR3 loop is CASSLIPTGKNEKLFF. For the CDR3, the DNA is TGTGCCAGCAGTCTCATCCCGACAGGGAAAAATGAAAAACTGTTTTTT.

The rearrangement links TRBV7-2 to TRBJ2-5; TRBD2 matches 11 bases. CDR1 and CDR2 from the germline V gene are SGHTA and FQGNSA. Germline trimming cut 5 bases from V and 5 bases from J; bases unmatched to any gene: 16. The CDR3 has 18 amino acids. CDR3: CASSPRFGSGGEVETQYF. CDR3 nucleotides: TGTGCCAGCAGCCCCCGATTCGGTAGCGGGGGGGAAGTGGAGACCCAGTACTTC.

J is TRBJ1-2 and V is TRBV11-2; D gene uncertain. Germline lookup yields CDR1 SGHAT and CDR2 FQNNGV. V gave up 4 bases and J gave up 0 bases, with 18 bases separating them. The CDR3 is 17 residues long. As DNA, the CDR3 is TGTGCCAGCAGCTCCAACTTAGAGGTCTTAGCTAACTATGGCTACACCTTC. This encodes CASSSNLEVLANYGYTF.

The chain is built from TRBV5-1 and TRBJ1-4, with 9 bases that match TRBD1. This CDR3 comprises 16 residues. Germline V gene lookup returns CDR1 SGHRS and CDR2 YFSETQ. Unmatched junction bases numbered 11, after V lost 4 bases and J lost 7 bases. CDR3 residues: CASSVQTGGGSEKLFF. The CDR3 region has the DNA TGCGCCAGCAGCGTACAAACAGGGGGCGGAAGTGAAAAACTGTTTTTT. The entire variable domain, with the rest obtained from reference TRBV5-1 and TRBJ1-4, is as follows: KAGVTQTPRYLIKTRGQQVTLSCSPISGHRSVSWYQQTPGQGLQFLFEYFSETQRNKGNFPGRFSGRQFSNSRSEMNVSTLELGDSALYLCASSVQTGGGSEKLFFGSGTQLSVL.

The chain employs TRBV5-4 and TRBJ1-1; a weak D match, TRBD1 (6 bases). Trimming stripped 2 bases from V and 5 bases from J, with 7 bases between. CDR1 and CDR2 (germline): SGHNT, YYREEE (reference sequence). This CDR3 has 12 residues. In nucleotides, the CDR3 is TGTGCCAGCAGCTTTGGACAGACTGAAGCTTTCTTT. It yields the protein CASSFGQTEAFF. Full variable domain (missing parts from reference TRBV5-4 and TRBJ1-1): ETGVTQSPTHLIKTRGQQVTLRCSSQSGHNTVSWYQQALGQGPQFIFQYYREEENGRGNFPPRFSGLQFPNYSSELNVNALELDDSALYLCASSFGQTEAFFGQGTRLTVV.

The sample holds one count of this clone. The rearrangement uses TRBV10-3 and TRBJ1-5; TRBD1 matches 8 bases. Per germline, CDR1 ENHRY and CDR2 SYGVKD. Trimming cost V 6 bases and J 8 bases; bases outside gene matches: 6. CDR3 length: 13 residues. The CDR3 loop is CAIRRGQGEPQHF. The CDR3 nucleotides read TGTGCCATCAGACGAGGACAGGGAGAGCCCCAGCATTTT.

The gene calls are TRBV30 and TRBJ1-2; tentatively, D is TRBD1 (5 bases). Germline CDR1 and CDR2: GTSNPN and SVGIG (reference sequence). Trimming took 7 bases from V and 6 from J, leaving 21 bases between them. The CDR3 has 14 residues. DNA for the CDR3: TGTGCCTCGACACAGATCTCAGGGTATAATGGCTACACCTTC. Translation gives CASTQISGYNGYTF. The full variable domain, its missing parts supplied by reference TRBV30 and TRBJ1-2, is SQTIHQWPATLVQPVGSPLSLECTVEGTSNPNLYWYRQAAGRGLQLLFYSVGIGQISSEVPQNLSASRPQDRQFILSSKKLLLSDSGFYLCASTQISGYNGYTFGSGTRLTVV.

The chain has TRBV27 and TRBJ1-6; no clear D. The CDR3 spans 14 residues. CDR1 and CDR2 from the germline V gene are MNHEY and SMNVEV (reference sequence). Trimming took off 7 bases at V and 7 bases at J, with 14 bases between the two ends. The CDR3 region is CASTHDGGNSPLHF. In DNA form, the CDR3 reads TGTGCCAGCACTCATGACGGAGGGAATTCACCCCTCCACTTT.

Of note for this clone: A read error is possible here, since a much larger clone lies one base away. The chain links TRBV3-1 (or the pseudogene TRBV3-2) to TRBJ1-5; TRBD1 might be the D (5 bases). There are 13 residues in the CDR3. CDR1 is LGHDT and CDR2 is YNNKEL in the germline V gene (reference sequence). V lost 2 bases and J 4 bases, leaving 6 bases between the germline ends. This CDR3 is CASSQYRNQPQHF. The CDR3, as DNA: TGTGCCAGCAGCCAATACAGGAATCAGCCCCAGCATTTT.

This chain links TRBV7-2 with TRBJ1-1; D call uncertain. Trimming took 5 bases from V and 1 from J, leaving 14 bases between them. The CDR3 has 15 amino acids. Germline V CDR1 and CDR2: SGHTA, FQGNSA. The CDR3 DNA reads as TGTGCCAGCAGCGCACTTGAAGCGGGGAACACTGAAGCTTTCTTT. This translates into CASSALEAGNTEAFF.

The chain couples TRBV7-3 to TRBJ2-5; 14 nucleotides line up with TRBD2. CDR1 and CDR2 from the germline V gene are SGHTA and FQGTGA. V lost 2 bases to trimming and J lost 5 bases; unmatched junction nucleotides: 7. The CDR3 consists of 17 residues. CDR3 region: CASSLGRLAGGPETQYF. The CDR3 coding sequence is TGTGCCAGCAGCTTAGGGAGACTAGCGGGGGGGCCGGAGACCCAGTACTTC.

The CDR3 reads CASKGGNSNQPQHF. CDR3 coding DNA: TGTGCCAGCAAAGGCGGGAATAGCAATCAGCCCCAGCATTTT. This chain joins TRBV27 and TRBJ1-5, with D unresolved. The germline gives CDR1 MNHEY, CDR2 SMNVEV (reference sequence). Deletions cut 7 bases from V and 0 bases from J, with 10 bases between. The CDR3 covers 14 residues.

The V gene is TRBV19, the J gene TRBJ2-1, with TRBD2 matching 8 bases. The V and J ends lost 6 bases and 7 bases, in that order; junction bases with no gene match: 2. This CDR3 spans 12 amino acids. Germline lookup yields CDR1 LNHDA and CDR2 SQIVND (reference sequence). Here the CDR3 reads CASSGGVNEQFF. CDR3 DNA: TGTGCCAGTAGCGGGGGGGTTAATGAGCAGTTCTTC.

The rearrangement joins TRBV20-1 to TRBJ1-2; D is unresolved. Trimming stripped 3 bases from V and 7 bases from J, with 9 bases between. The CDR3 spans 11 residues. Germline CDR1 is DFQATT and CDR2 is SNEGSKA (reference sequence). CDR3 sequence reads: CSASVNGGYTF. In nucleotides, the CDR3 is TGCAGTGCTAGCGTCAACGGTGGCTACACCTTC.

This clone was found once. This chain joins TRBV4-1 and TRBJ2-1; 9 bases are a match to TRBD1. This CDR3 comprises 15 residues. Germline V CDR1 and CDR2: MGHRA, YSYEKL. Unmatched junction bases numbered 6, after V lost 6 bases and J lost 3 bases. The CDR3 loop reads CASRGGTGRYNEQFF. CDR3 sequence (DNA): TGCGCCAGCAGGGGGGGGACAGGGCGCTACAATGAGCAGTTCTTC.

The CDR3 region has the DNA TGTGCCAGTAGTAGAGGTAGCGGTAGAACATTGAACACTGAAGCTTTCTTT. It yields the protein CASSRGSGRTLNTEAFF. This rearrangement joins TRBV19 to TRBJ1-1; D gene uncertain. The V end was cut by 4 bases, the J end by 0 bases, with 18 bases between. Germline lookup yields CDR1 LNHDA and CDR2 SQIVND (reference sequence). This CDR3 contains 17 residues.

The chain uses TRBV5-1 and TRBJ2-7, with D possibly TRBD2 on 7 matching bases. The CDR3 has 14 amino acids. Trimming cost V 9 bases and J 4 bases, with 20 bases left between them. CDR1 SGHRS and CDR2 YFSETQ come from the germline V gene. CDR3 in DNA: TGCGCCACGGGACGGGGGGCCCCTGGATACGAGCAGTACTTC. This codes for CATGRGAPGYEQYF.

J is TRBJ2-7 and V is TRBV7-2, with D possibly being TRBD2 (5 bases). Trimming removed 1 base from V and 7 bases from J, with 14 bases in between. The CDR3 is 14 residues long. Germline V lookup: CDR1 SGHTA, CDR2 FQGNSA. The CDR3 protein is CASSLGPGSGEQYF. The DNA of the CDR3 is TGTGCCAGCAGCTTAGGCCCGGGCTCGGGGGAGCAGTACTTC.

The gene calls are TRBV15 and TRBJ2-3; D perhaps matches TRBD2 (6 bases). Trimming stripped 6 bases from V and 2 bases from J, with 21 bases between. The germline CDR1 and CDR2 sequences are LNHNV and YYDKDF (reference sequence). The CDR3 is made up of 17 amino acids. CDR3 amino acids: CATREAGTWGITDTQYF. In DNA, the CDR3 is TGTGCCACCAGAGAAGCGGGCACTTGGGGTATCACAGATACGCAGTATTTT.

The gene calls are TRBV9 and TRBJ1-5; D might be TRBD1 (5 bases). The germline V and J ends were trimmed by 1 base and 5 bases, with 10 bases remaining between them. Germline V lookup: CDR1 SGDLS, CDR2 YYNGEE. CDR3 size: 14 residues. The CDR3 loop reads CASSVSGLDQPQHF. The DNA of the CDR3 is TGTGCCAGCAGCGTATCAGGGTTGGATCAGCCCCAGCATTTT.

This clone was counted a single time. V and J are TRBV5-6 and TRBJ1-2; tentative D call: TRBD1 (5 bases). Trimming left V 4 bases short and J 2 bases short, with 9 bases between. The CDR3 runs 13 residues. The germline V gene has CDR1 SGHDT and CDR2 YYEEEE. This CDR3 is CASSPGLNYGYTF. The CDR3 DNA is TGTGCCAGCAGCCCGGGACTGAACTATGGCTACACCTTC.

As for this clone: Its ends do not fully match the called genes, so a read error is possible. The chain uses TRBV3-1 (or the pseudogene TRBV3-2) and TRBJ1-6; D is undetermined. CDR3 size: 14 residues. Germline V gives CDR1 LGHDT, CDR2 YNNKEL (reference sequence). Here the CDR3 reads CASSLGGSNTPLHF. CDR3 DNA: TGTGCCAGCAGCCTCGGCGGCTCTAATACACCCCTCCACTTT.

The rearrangement links TRBV19 to TRBJ1-6; D not certain. Trimming took off 3 bases at V and 10 bases at J, with 13 bases between the two ends. The CDR3 has 14 residues. Germline CDR1 reads LNHDA; CDR2 reads SQIVND (reference sequence). The CDR3 DNA reads TGTGCCAGTAGTATCACCCAGGCCGGATCACCCCTCCACTTT. This codes for CASSITQAGSPLHF.

This clone was seen more than once but under ten times. Written as DNA, the CDR3 is TGTGCCAGCAGGACAGGGGTCCACTCCTACGAGCAGTACTTC. It is translated as CASRTGVHSYEQYF. The chain joins TRBV7-2 to TRBJ2-7, with 8 bases identical to TRBD1. The trim removed 6 bases at V and 0 bases at J, leaving 4 bases unmatched. The CDR3 runs 14 residues. The germline gives CDR1 SGHTA, CDR2 FQGNSA.